This is a list of T cell receptor beta chains from one sample in a study of T cell responses to AZD1222 COVID-19 vaccine. Sequencing was performed with immunoSEQ multiplex PCR; in TCRdb, only in-frame clones are kept and a portion is missing. This sample yields 160,000 or so clones, of which about nine tenths are seen a single time; more than 5.5% belongs to the top ten. Sequencing was performed on peripheral blood, taken on day 0 of AZD1222 vaccination. The receptors here all came from an adult in good health. The CDR3 runs from the conserved cysteine through the conserved F or W. A D gene is named only where the DNA matches it firmly. The size field is filled for only some rows; it gives once, few, many or a size class.

DNA,CDR3,J,D,V,size
TGTGCCAGCAGTCCCGTTACCGGGACACCGGGCTTAGAGGGCTACACCTTC,CASSPVTGTPGLEGYTF,TRBJ1-2,-,TRBV2,-
TGTGCCAGCAGCACCACGCCGTCGGGGACGAATGGCTACACCTTC,CASSTTPSGTNGYTF,TRBJ1-2,-,TRBV5-6,once
TGCAGCGTCGACCCAGGGGGCGATGAGCAGTTCTTC,CSVDPGGDEQFF,TRBJ2-1,TRBD1,TRBV29-1,-
TGTGCCAGCAGCTTACCGACAGGGAGTGAAAATTCACCCCTCCACTTT,CASSLPTGSENSPLHF,TRBJ1-6,TRBD1,TRBV7-9,-
TGCGCCAGCAGCTTGAGGAGGGGAAGTACTGAAGCTTTCTTT,CASSLRRGSTEAFF,TRBJ1-1,-,TRBV5-1,-
TGTGCCAGCAGCGGGTCTAGCGGGGATACGCAGTATTTT,CASSGSSGDTQYF,TRBJ2-3,TRBD2,TRBV9,-
TGCGCCAGCAGCCACCTCCCGACTAGCGGGAGCTTTAATGAGCAGTTCTTC,CASSHLPTSGSFNEQFF,TRBJ2-1,TRBD2,TRBV4-1,-
TGTGCCAGCAGTGAAGCAATGGTGTGGGGACATAGCAATCAGCCCCAGCATTTT,CASSEAMVWGHSNQPQHF,TRBJ1-5,-,TRBV6-1,once
TGTGCCAGCAGTTCAAACAGGGCAACTAATGAAAAACTGTTTTTT,CASSSNRATNEKLFF,TRBJ1-4,-,TRBV28,-
TGTGCCAGCAGCTTAGAACGGTTTAACTATGGCTACACCTTC,CASSLERFNYGYTF,TRBJ1-2,-,TRBV7-8,few
TGTGCCAGCAGCCAAGATCCCCAGGGAAGCTCACCCCTCCACTTT,CASSQDPQGSSPLHF,TRBJ1-6,-,TRBV3-1/TRBV3-2,-
TGTGCCAGCAGTTACGTCCCGGGGGGCCAAAGAAATCAGCCCCAGCATTTT,CASSYVPGGQRNQPQHF,TRBJ1-5,-,TRBV6-2/TRBV6-3,-
TGCAGCGTTGAAGGGGGTGGCCTCTCTGGGGCCAACGTCCTGACTTTC,CSVEGGGLSGANVLTF,TRBJ2-6,-,TRBV29-1,-
TGTGCCAGCAGTCCCCCCGGGGGCAACTACGAGCAGTACTTC,CASSPPGGNYEQYF,TRBJ2-7,-,TRBV28,few
TGTGCCAGCAGCTTAGGACCGTACACAGATACGCAGTATTTT,CASSLGPYTDTQYF,TRBJ2-3,-,TRBV7-9,-
TGTGCCAGCAGCCAAGTGGGGCACGGTGGGAACATTCAGTACTTC,CASSQVGHGGNIQYF,TRBJ2-4,-,TRBV4-2,once
TGTGCCAGCAGGGGGGGGATGGACACTGAAGCTTTCTTT,CASRGGMDTEAFF,TRBJ1-1,-,TRBV28,-
TGTGCCAGTAGTCCAGTACAGGGAACAATCTCCGGGGAGCTGTTTTTT,CASSPVQGTISGELFF,TRBJ2-2,-,TRBV19,-
TGCAGCGTGACCGAAGGGACCGGCACTGAAGCTTTCTTT,CSVTEGTGTEAFF,TRBJ1-1,-,TRBV29-1,-
TGTGCCTGGAACCTCCAGGGCTCAGCTTTCTTT,CAWNLQGSAFF,TRBJ1-1,-,TRBV30,-
TGTGCCAGTAGTCGGGACCGACGCAATCAGCCCCAGCATTTT,CASSRDRRNQPQHF,TRBJ1-5,-,TRBV19,-
TGCGCCAGCAGCCAAACCCCGGGTCCCAAAAACATTCAGTACTTC,CASSQTPGPKNIQYF,TRBJ2-4,-,TRBV4-3,-
TGTGCCAGCAGCGTTAGAGGGAACACCGGGGAGCTGTTTTTT,CASSVRGNTGELFF,TRBJ2-2,-,TRBV9,-
TGTGCCAGCAGCTTGGTTCCTAACACAGATACGCAGTATTTT,CASSLVPNTDTQYF,TRBJ2-3,-,TRBV5-6,-
TGTGCCAGCAGTGAAGCGTCAGACACCGGGGAGCTGTTTTTT,CASSEASDTGELFF,TRBJ2-2,-,TRBV25-1,-
TGTGCCAGCAGCGCCGGGACACAAACGGGGACTGAAGCTTTCTTT,CASSAGTQTGTEAFF,TRBJ1-1,-,TRBV9,once
TGTGCCAGCACCACTACGGGTAGCTCCGGGGAGCTGTTTTTT,CASTTTGSSGELFF,TRBJ2-2,-,TRBV28,-
TGCGCCAGCAGCTTGACCTACAGGGATGAAAAACTGTTTTTT,CASSLTYRDEKLFF,TRBJ1-4,-,TRBV5-1,-
TGTGCCAGCAGTCCTGAGGGGGATTCACCCCTCCACTTT,CASSPEGDSPLHF,TRBJ1-6,-,TRBV6-1,-
TGCAGCGGGGGGACAGGGGAAAACATTCAGTACTTC,CSGGTGENIQYF,TRBJ2-4,TRBD1,TRBV29-1,-
TGTGCCAGCAGCTGGGGGTGGGTGGCATCGGAGACCCAGTACTTC,CASSWGWVASETQYF,TRBJ2-5,-,TRBV5-6,-
TGCGCCAGCAGCCAAGGGGGCGGGAGCCTCAATGAGCAGTTCTTC,CASSQGGGSLNEQFF,TRBJ2-1,TRBD2,TRBV4-1,-
TGTGCCAGCAACTTGGGAGGGAGGGCTTCTGAGCAGTTCTTC,CASNLGGRASEQFF,TRBJ2-1,TRBD2,TRBV5-6,-
TGTGCCAGCAGCTCCAGGGTTGGAAACACCATATATTTT,CASSSRVGNTIYF,TRBJ1-3,-,TRBV7-2,once
TGTGCCAGCAGTAACTCCGGGTCAAATCAGCCCCAGCATTTT,CASSNSGSNQPQHF,TRBJ1-5,-,TRBV6-5,-
TGTGCCAGCAGTTACCCACCGGGGGGACCTCTCTATGGCTACACCTTC,CASSYPPGGPLYGYTF,TRBJ1-2,-,TRBV6-6,-
TGTGCCAGCAGTTTTGGAGGGAGCTCCTACGAGCAGTACTTC,CASSFGGSSYEQYF,TRBJ2-7,-,TRBV27,-
TGTGCCAGCCGGGCTGGTGGGGGGGCCGGCACTGAAGCTTTCTTT,CASRAGGGAGTEAFF,TRBJ1-1,-,TRBV5-4,-
TGTGCCACCAGTGATGCTACCCCGTTGCCCGATGGCTACACCTTC,CATSDATPLPDGYTF,TRBJ1-2,-,TRBV24-1,-
TGTGCCAGCAGGCATGACAGGGGAACTGGAAACACCATATATTTT,CASRHDRGTGNTIYF,TRBJ1-3,TRBD1,TRBV6-5,-
TGTGCCAGCAGCTTTTACAGGGGGGAGACCCAGTACTTC,CASSFYRGETQYF,TRBJ2-5,TRBD1,TRBV7-2,-
TGTGCCAGCAGCTTAATACAGGGGGTCTCCGGGGAGCTGTTTTTT,CASSLIQGVSGELFF,TRBJ2-2,TRBD1,TRBV7-3,-
TGTGCCAGCAGACTCGGCTGGACAGGGGCCACCGGGGAGCTGTTTTTT,CASRLGWTGATGELFF,TRBJ2-2,TRBD1,TRBV28,-
TGTGCCAGTAGTATAGTAGGCTCATTCTCAACAGGGCAAGAGACCCAGTACTTC,CASSIVGSFSTGQETQYF,TRBJ2-5,-,TRBV19,-
TGTGCCAGCAGCTTTCGGGGGCTCGGGACTGAAGCTTTCTTT,CASSFRGLGTEAFF,TRBJ1-1,-,TRBV7-2,-
TGTGCCAGCAGCCCCGGACAGACTTACGAGCAGTACTTC,CASSPGQTYEQYF,TRBJ2-7,-,TRBV5-5,few
TGTGCCAGCAGCTTGAGGGATAACTATGGCTACACCTTC,CASSLRDNYGYTF,TRBJ1-2,-,TRBV5-4,few
TGTGCCACCAGTGATTCCATAACAGGGGGCGCCGAGGAGACCCAGTACTTC,CATSDSITGGAEETQYF,TRBJ2-5,TRBD1,TRBV24-1,once
TGCAGCGTTGGGGGACAGGGGAGCGGTTATGGCTACACCTTC,CSVGGQGSGYGYTF,TRBJ1-2,TRBD1,TRBV29-1,-
TGTGCCAGCAGTTACTCGGGACAGGGGGCAGATGGCTACACCTTC,CASSYSGQGADGYTF,TRBJ1-2,TRBD1,TRBV6-6,-
TGCGCCAGCCCCCTGATGGCAGCTCGCTTGCCGTATAGCAATCAGCCCCAGCATTTT,CASPLMAARLPYSNQPQHF,TRBJ1-5,-,TRBV23-1,-
TGTGCCAGCAGCTTCGACAGGACGAACACCGGGGAGCTGTTTTTT,CASSFDRTNTGELFF,TRBJ2-2,-,TRBV5-4,-
TGTGCCAGTAGTGTCGGGGGAGGGGCCTACGAGCAGTACTTC,CASSVGGGAYEQYF,TRBJ2-7,TRBD2,TRBV19,-
TGTGCCAGCAGCGTAACGACCACGGACAGGGGTTTCTATGGCTACACCTTC,CASSVTTTDRGFYGYTF,TRBJ1-2,TRBD1,TRBV9,-
TGTGCCAGTAGTATGAGGGAACAGCCCTATAATTCACCCCTCCACTTT,CASSMREQPYNSPLHF,TRBJ1-6,-,TRBV19,-